This T cell receptor (beta chain) was identified in a study of response to subunit inactivated influenza vaccine. Study results and limitations: Every seasonal influenza vaccination brings in few new T cells, the authors suggested.

TCRdb analysed the RT-PCR reads with MiXCR anew, one entry per CDR3 protein. The table includes about half a million distinct CDR3 sequences, 6% to 9% detected once. This clonotype was observed a few times. The antigen remains unidentified. Germline V lookup: CDR1 SEHNR, CDR2 FQNEAQ (reference sequence). The CDR3 has 14 residues. V was pared by 5 bases and J by 1 base, with 11 bases between. V and J are TRBV7-9 and TRBJ1-1; a weak D match, TRBD1 (5 bases). This receptor was obtained from a man between 50 and 75 years old who received an inactivated influenza vaccine. The sample was PBMCs from blood, taken 23 months after vaccination. CDR3 residues: CASSRNTGNTEAFF. The CDR3 DNA follows: TGTGCCAGCAGCAGAAACACAGGGAACACTGAAGCTTTCTTT.